Listed below are T cell receptor beta chains from one sample, sequenced in a study of response to subunit inactivated influenza vaccine. One entry per CDR3 protein, called by TCRdb with MiXCR from the RT-PCR reads. The sample contains under 550,000 distinct CDR3 sequences, approximately 7.2% of which appear only once. Sequencing used PBMCs from blood, obtained around 25 months after vaccination. These receptor sequences come from a man aged 50 to 75 who received an inactivated influenza vaccine. Both conserved end residues are part of each CDR3. The D gene is left open where the match is weak. For some rows the clone size is stated as once, few or many, or as a class when expanded; others skip it.

TRBJ1-1,TRBD1,TRBV6-5,-,CASSYQTGGGTEAFF
TRBJ2-7,TRBD1,TRBV4-2,few,CASSPVDRGNYEQYF
TRBJ2-5,-,TRBV10-3,once,CAIGGGLYETQYF
TRBJ1-2,TRBD1,TRBV7-2,few,CASSRTGGAWDGYTF
TRBJ2-1,TRBD2,TRBV5-1,-,CASSLPTSGGASEQFF
TRBJ2-7,-,TRBV7-8,few,CASSLMVSYEQYF
TRBJ2-3,TRBD1,TRBV7-9,-,CASTGTGVTDTQYF
TRBJ2-7,-,TRBV28,many,CASSSTGTWYF
TRBJ2-3,-,TRBV9,few,CASSALGGATDTQYF
TRBJ2-2,-,TRBV4-3,few,CASSQGPREHGELFF
TRBJ1-2,-,TRBV3-1,-,CASSQELDRYYGYTF
TRBJ2-3,-,TRBV4-3,-,CASSQDSGQGDTQYF
TRBJ2-5,-,TRBV5-1,-,CASSLEGLIQETQYF
TRBJ1-4,-,TRBV20-1,-,CSATPSASRREKLFF
TRBJ2-5,-,TRBV4-1,-,CASSQEVRTQETQYF
TRBJ2-1,-,TRBV11-1,many,CASSPEVLEDNEQFF
TRBJ2-1,-,TRBV5-1,-,CASSGMERSEQFF
TRBJ1-1,TRBD1,TRBV7-8,-,CASSADRRNTEAFF
TRBJ2-1,TRBD2,TRBV7-2,-,CASSRGLEASYNEQFF
TRBJ1-2,-,TRBV7-8,many,CASSLHGNYGYTF
TRBJ1-5,TRBD1,TRBV20-1,many,CSARVPQGKPQHF
TRBJ2-1,TRBD2,TRBV4-3,few,CASSQDRASGNEQFF
TRBJ2-5,TRBD2,TRBV7-6,-,CASSSRILAGGRPQETQYF
TRBJ2-2,TRBD2,TRBV30,few,CACPSLGRPRYTGELFF
TRBJ1-5,TRBD1,TRBV3-1,-,CASSQTDRVGNQPQHF
TRBJ2-7,-,TRBV28,many,CASTLMGANYEQYF
TRBJ2-1,-,TRBV27,-,CASSGSGGPSYNEQFF
TRBJ2-2,TRBD1,TRBV11-1,few,CASSSGTGGPSNTGELFF